A single sample gave rise to the 5 T cell receptor beta chains below, sequenced in a study of shared clonotypes between healthy human individuals. Sequencing used immunoSEQ multiplex PCR; TCRdb keeps in-frame clones, though not all of them. The sample yields some 1.1 million clones, approximately 77% seen once. The sequenced sample consisted of memory CD4+ T cells from PBMCs. Subset indicated: CD45RA-negative fraction. The source of these receptors is a man aged 18 to 29 in good health. Some clones in this sample may be carry-over from other donors' samples.

This clone was seen only a few times. This chain uses TRBV2 with TRBJ2-2; 8 bases are shared with TRBD1. The germline V gene encodes CDR1 SNHLY and CDR2 FYNNEI. There are 14 residues in the CDR3. V lost 5 bases to trimming and J lost 7 bases; unmatched junction nucleotides: 6. Here the CDR3 reads CASSYRGKDGELFF. As DNA, the CDR3 is TGTGCCAGCAGTTACAGGGGGAAAGACGGGGAGCTGTTTTTT.

This chain connects TRBV9 to TRBJ1-2; D is possibly TRBD1 (6 bases). CDR1 is SGDLS and CDR2 is YYNGEE in the germline V gene. CDR3 length: 14 residues. V lost 0 bases to trimming and J lost 4 bases, with 10 bases between them. The DNA for the CDR3 is TGTGCCAGCAGCGTAGGTGCAGGGGCCTATGGCTACACCTTC. This codes for CASSVGAGAYGYTF.

This clone was counted between two and nine times. One end of the junction does not line up with germline, which may come from a read error. The V and J genes are TRBV10-3 and TRBJ1-1, with D uncertain. The CDR3 consists of 15 residues. Germline V gene lookup returns CDR1 ENHRY and CDR2 SYGVKD. The CDR3, as DNA: TGTGCCATCAGGGAGTCGTCCCTCAGTAAGACTGAAGCTTTCTTT. Translation gives CAIRESSLSKTEAFF.

The chain recombines TRBV6-6 with TRBJ2-7; 13 nucleotides line up with TRBD2. There are 15 residues in the CDR3. Trimming took 10 bases from V and 5 from J; bases not matched to a gene: 11. CDR1 and CDR2 from the germline V gene are MNHNY and SVGAGI (reference sequence). The CDR3 reads CATGGWTSGSDEQYF. In DNA form, the CDR3 reads TGTGCCACCGGAGGGTGGACTAGCGGGAGTGACGAGCAGTACTTC.

The rearrangement links TRBV7-2 to TRBJ1-2; tentatively, D is TRBD1 (5 bases). CDR3 length: 15 residues. Germline V gene data show CDR1 as SGHTA and CDR2 as FQGNSA. Between the trimmed V and J ends, which lost 1 base and 6 bases, there was a span of 15 bases. The CDR3 loop is CASSLGMGGINGYTF. In DNA, the CDR3 is TGTGCCAGCAGCTTAGGGATGGGGGGAATTAATGGCTACACCTTC.